This TCR beta chain was profiled in a study of shared clonotypes between healthy human individuals. The test was conducted at deep level. Here immunoSEQ multiplex PCR was the method, and the copy in TCRdb shows in-frame clones only, minus some. The repertoire holds millions of clones, with 90% to 95% as singletons. Germline CDR1 reads SGHRS; CDR2 reads YFSETQ. The CDR3 consists of 15 residues. The ends were cut back, 3 bases at V and 5 bases at J, with 14 bases in the middle. The material sequenced was naive CD4+ T cells sorted from blood. Sample subset: CD45RA+ positively selected. The receptor comes from a man aged 18-30 years in good health. This sequence joins TRBV5-1 and TRBJ1-4, with D perhaps TRBD1 (6 bases). DNA of the CDR3: TGCGCCAGCAGCTCCTCAGGGGCTAAAAATGAAAAACTGTTTTTT. This codes for CASSSSGAKNEKLFF.